One and the same sample provided the 22 T cell receptor beta chains below, sequenced in a study of circulating CD8 cells and anti-PD-1 response in melanoma. Each library started from about 15 ng of total RNA using the QIAseq Immune Repertoire TCR panel. TCRdb fed the reads into MiXCR, producing one record per CDR3 protein. The sample holds around 1,500 distinct CDR3 sequences, over 5.5% seen once. From live CD3+CD8+TCRalphabeta+ cells, four PD-1 and/or TIGIT subsets were sorted. The specimen was CD8+ T cells from PBMCs, collected at baseline or after one month of anti-PD-1 therapy (not recorded which). Receptor source: a human donor with melanoma.

This clonotype was detected only a few times. J is TRBJ2-7 and V is TRBV29-1, with D perhaps matching TRBD1 or TRBD2 (5 bases each). The germline V gene has CDR1 SQVTM and CDR2 ANQGSEA. The CDR3 runs to 13 residues. V was shortened by 6 bases and J by 1 base, with 13 bases between the two germline ends. The CDR3 bases are TGCAGCGTGCTCCGGGACGGATCCTACGAGCAGTACTTC. It is translated as CSVLRDGSYEQYF.

V and J are TRBV20-1 and TRBJ2-7; 8 nucleotides agree with TRBD2. Per germline, CDR1 DFQATT and CDR2 SNEGSKA (reference sequence). The J segment lost 0 bases and the V segment lost 3 bases, leaving 7 bases of the junction unmatched. The CDR3 spans 15 residues. In nucleotides, the CDR3 is TGCAGTGCTAGGGAACTAGCGGTTAGCTCCTACGAGCAGTACTTC. It yields the protein CSARELAVSSYEQYF.

This clonotype is termed medium-sized. The V call is TRBV2, the J call TRBJ2-3, with D unresolved. V was cut by 6 bases and J by 2 bases, with 15 bases left in between. The CDR3 is 15 amino acids. Germline CDR1 SNHLY, CDR2 FYNNEI. The CDR3 bases are TGTGCCAGCAGAAATCTCCGTTTCCCCACAGATACGCAGTATTTT. Encoded protein: CASRNLRFPTDTQYF. The full variable domain, with the rest looked up from reference TRBV2 and TRBJ2-3, is EPEVTQTPSHQVTQMGQEVILRCVPISNHLYFYWYRQILGQKVEFLVSFYNNEISEKSEIFDDQFSVERPDGSNFTLKIRSTKLEDSAMYFCASRNLRFPTDTQYFGPGTRLTVL.

Sample share makes this clonotype medium-sized. The CDR3: CASRRRGEGETQYF. CDR3 sequence (DNA): TGTGCCAGCAGGAGGAGGGGGGAAGGAGAGACCCAGTACTTC. This chain joins TRBV7-9 and TRBJ2-5; D possibly uses TRBD1 or TRBD2 (6 bases each). V was shortened by 6 bases and J by 4 bases, with 15 bases between the two germline ends. The germline CDR1 and CDR2 sequences are SEHNR and FQNEAQ (reference sequence). The CDR3 totals 14 residues. The variable domain in full, with the rest retrieved from reference TRBV7-9 and TRBJ2-5, is DTGVSQNPRHKITKRGQNVTFRCDPISEHNRLYWYRQTLGQGPEFLTYFQNEAQLEKSRLLSDRFSAERPKGSFSTLEIQRTEQGDSAMYLCASRRRGEGETQYFGPGTRLLVL.

V gene TRBV10-3 combines with J gene TRBJ1-1; D unresolved. The CDR3 length is 13 residues. Trimming removed 11 bases from V and 1 base from J, with 14 bases in between. CDR1 ENHRY and CDR2 SYGVKD come from the germline V gene. The CDR3 bases are TGTGCCGCCGGTGGTCTGGGGAACACTGAAGCTTTCTTT. It yields the protein CAAGGLGNTEAFF.

Judged by abundance, this clonotype is medium-sized. The chain combines TRBV27 with TRBJ2-1, with 8 bases lining up with TRBD2. CDR1 and CDR2 from the germline V gene are MNHEY and SMNVEV (reference sequence). The J segment lost 2 bases and the V segment lost 5 bases, leaving 8 bases of the junction unmatched. The CDR3 has 16 amino acids. The CDR3 loop reads CASSDRSGGAYNEQFF. The CDR3 region has the DNA TGTGCCAGCAGTGACCGCAGCGGGGGCGCCTACAATGAGCAGTTCTTC.

By proportion, this clonotype is medium-sized. This chain links TRBV6-5 with TRBJ2-5, with TRBD2 identical over 13 bases. The trim removed 4 bases at V and 4 bases at J, leaving 6 bases unmatched. The CDR3 is 16 residues long. CDR1 is MNHEY, CDR2 SVGAGI, per germline. CDR3 region: CASSSRLAGGPETQYF. DNA for the CDR3: TGTGCCAGCAGTTCACGACTAGCGGGGGGCCCAGAGACCCAGTACTTC.

This clonotype is medium-sized within its sample. The chain links TRBV7-3 to TRBJ2-1; no clear D. The germline gives CDR1 SGHTA, CDR2 FQGTGA. The CDR3 is 15 amino acids. V shed 5 bases and J shed 0 bases, with 11 bases lying between them. CDR3 residues: CASSPLPSSYNEQFF. The CDR3 nucleotides are TGTGCCAGCAGCCCCTTACCCAGCTCCTACAATGAGCAGTTCTTC.

This clonotype is medium-sized in the sample. The rearrangement joins TRBV25-1 to TRBJ2-7; 7 nucleotides align to TRBD1. The germline V gene encodes CDR1 MGHDK and CDR2 SYGVNS. V shed 5 bases, J shed 2 bases, and the junction held 0 bases outside the gene matches. The CDR3 loop spans 12 amino acids. The CDR3 spells CASSTGAYEQYF. The CDR3 DNA reads as TGTGCCAGCAGTACAGGGGCCTACGAGCAGTACTTC.

This chain uses TRBV13 with TRBJ1-6, with 10 bases that match TRBD1. The length of the CDR3 is 15 residues. Per the germline V gene, CDR1 is PRHDT and CDR2 is FYEKMQ (reference sequence). V lost 5 bases to trimming and J lost 10 bases; unmatched junction nucleotides: 8. The CDR3, as DNA: TGTGCCAGCAGCCAAGGACAGGGGGGAAAATCACCCCTCCACTTT. Residues: CASSQGQGGKSPLHF.

This clonotype is medium-sized (0.01 to 0.1%) within its sample. The gene calls are TRBV21-1 and TRBJ2-2; TRBD2, the table's D call, lacks a check against the DNA. TRBV21-1 has pseudogene status. The CDR3 spans 16 residues. Written as DNA, the CDR3 is TGTGCCAGCACCCAGACCGGAGGGAGATACACCGGGGAGCTGTTTTTT. Encoded protein: CASTQTGGRYTGELFF.

This clonotype is classed as medium-sized. The chain has TRBV12-5 and TRBJ2-1; no clear D. Trimming took off 0 bases at V and 2 bases at J, with 8 bases between the two ends. The CDR3 spans 15 residues. Germline V CDR1 and CDR2: LGHNT, FRNRAP. CDR3 DNA: TGTGCTAGTGGTTTGGTACGAGAGACCTACAATGAGCAGTTCTTC. Its translation is CASGLVRETYNEQFF. Full variable domain (outside the CDR3, taken from reference TRBV12-5 and TRBJ2-1): DARVTQTPRHKVTEMGQEVTMRCQPILGHNTVFWYRQTMMQGLELLAYFRNRAPLDDSGMPKDRFSAEMPDATLATLKIQPSEPRDSAVYFCASGLVRETYNEQFFGPGTRLTVL.

In its sample, this clonotype ranks as medium-sized. The chain is built from TRBV7-3 and TRBJ1-1; unclear D gene. V gave up 10 bases and J gave up 6 bases, with 18 bases separating them. CDR1 and CDR2 (germline): SGHTA, FQGTGA. CDR3 size: 13 residues. The CDR3 reads CATTPDPSPEAFF. The CDR3 DNA sequence: TGTGCCACAACTCCGGACCCGTCCCCTGAAGCTTTCTTT.

Within the sample, this clonotype is large. The rearrangement joins TRBV28 to TRBJ1-1; the match to TRBD1 covers 7 bases. In germline, CDR1 is MDHEN, CDR2 SYDVKM. CDR3 length: 12 amino acids. V lost 3 bases to trimming and J lost 7 bases; unmatched junction nucleotides: 2. The CDR3 nucleotides are TGTGCCAGCAGTTTGACAGGGATTGAAGCTTTCTTT. Protein product: CASSLTGIEAFF.

This clonotype is judged medium-sized. The J gene is TRBJ2-1, the V gene TRBV19, with D hard to call. Germline CDR1 LNHDA, CDR2 SQIVND (reference sequence). The CDR3 runs 18 residues. V was cut by 3 bases and J by 0 bases, with 18 bases left in between. This CDR3 is CASSIGSASISSYNEQFF. In nucleotides, the CDR3 is TGTGCCAGTAGTATCGGCAGCGCTAGTATTAGCTCCTACAATGAGCAGTTCTTC.

This clonotype is labeled as medium-sized. For the CDR3, the DNA is TGCAGCGCGCGGACTAGCGGGAGTTACGAGCAGTACTTC. As protein: CSARTSGSYEQYF. This rearrangement joins TRBV29-1 to TRBJ2-7, with 13 positions matching TRBD2. Per germline, CDR1 SQVTM and CDR2 ANQGSEA. This CDR3 is built from 13 residues. Trimming took 7 bases from V and 4 from J; bases not matched to a gene: 4.

By share of the sample, this clonotype is large. This chain uses TRBV29-1 with TRBJ2-3; tentative D call: TRBD1 (6 bases). The germline V gene encodes CDR1 SQVTM and CDR2 ANQGSEA. Trimming removed 3 bases from V and 5 bases from J, with 15 bases in between. This CDR3 is built from 14 residues. CDR3 amino acids: CSVDGQGRLDTQYF. CDR3 nucleotide sequence: TGCAGCGTTGATGGGCAGGGGCGATTAGATACGCAGTATTTT.

Relative to its sample, this clonotype is medium-sized. The chain links TRBV7-6 to TRBJ1-1; possible D gene TRBD1, 5 bases. This CDR3 spans 18 amino acids. The germline CDR1 and CDR2 sequences are SGHVS and FNYEAQ. V gave up 1 base and J gave up 3 bases, with 21 bases separating them. CDR3 sequence reads: CASSLVGQGDGSDTEAFF. CDR3 bases: TGTGCCAGCAGCTTAGTAGGCCAGGGTGATGGATCGGACACTGAAGCTTTCTTT.

This clonotype was recorded a few times. The chain recombines TRBV6-5 with TRBJ1-1; D is unclear. The CDR3 consists of 14 residues. The V gene lost 0 bases and the J gene lost 4 bases, with 9 bases spanning the gap. CDR1 is MNHEY, CDR2 SVGAGI, per germline. This CDR3 is CASSYSAMSTEAFF. As DNA, the CDR3 is TGTGCCAGCAGTTACTCAGCTATGAGCACTGAAGCTTTCTTT.

This clonotype is large within its sample. This sequence joins TRBV19 and TRBJ1-2; D call uncertain. Germline assignment: CDR1 LNHDA and CDR2 SQIVND (reference sequence). The CDR3 spans 13 residues. V was clipped by 5 bases and J by 3 bases, with 10 bases between them. The CDR3 reads CASSPIEYYGYTF. CDR3 in DNA: TGTGCCAGTAGTCCTATCGAGTACTATGGCTACACCTTC. The full variable domain, rest sourced from reference TRBV19 and TRBJ1-2, is DGGITQSPKYLFRKEGQNVTLSCEQNLNHDAMYWYRQDPGQGLRLIYYSQIVNDFQKGDIAEGYSVSREKKESFPLTVTSAQKNPTAFYLCASSPIEYYGYTFGSGTRLTVV.

This clonotype is large within its sample. This rearrangement joins TRBV9 to TRBJ2-1; 10 bases agree with TRBD1. CDR3 length: 15 residues. CDR1 SGDLS and CDR2 YYNGEE come from the germline V gene. Unmatched junction bases numbered 4, after V lost 0 bases and J lost 7 bases. The CDR3 protein is CASSVEGQGTNEQFF. In DNA form, the CDR3 reads TGTGCCAGCAGCGTAGAGGGACAGGGGACGAATGAGCAGTTCTTC.

On this clonotype itself: A much larger clone lies one base from this, so it may be a read error. No conserved phenylalanine or tryptophan is present at the end of the CDR3, so a read error is the likely explanation. The chain joins TRBV25-1 to TRBJ2-7; D gene unclear. The CDR3 is 12 residues long. The ends were cut back, 2 bases at V and 4 bases at J, with 6 bases in the middle. CDR1 and CDR2 from the germline V gene are MGHDK and SYGVNS. In nucleotides, the CDR3 is TGTGCCAGCAGTGAAGTCAGTTACGAGCAGTACTGC. Protein product: CASSEVSYEQYC.